A single TCR beta chain is shown here with its context. The target antigen is unknown. Using RNA transcripts, the TCR beta CDR3 regions were amplified. Following a first-round RT-PCR that used HTBI primers, a second-round multiplex PCR was carried out. MiXCR, applied by TCRdb to the multiplex PCR reads, yields one record per CDR3 protein. The profile shows over 150,000 distinct CDR3 sequences, around two fifths of them singletons. The source of the sample is a study of Graves' ophthalmopathy and Graves' hyperthyroidism. For the study at large: Peripheral blood samples were taken at initial diagnosis, before any treatment.

Points from the study as a whole: Cross-validated, the 13-signature model showed 87.88%/81.08% sensitivity/specificity, and 80%/75% in the test set. In blood, most expanded thyroid clonotypes above 0.001 frequency were also detected.

Germline V CDR1 and CDR2: MNHEY, SVGEGT. Trimming took 0 bases from V and 5 from J, leaving 11 bases between them. The CDR3 totals 16 residues. Sequenced input: peripheral blood. This TCR came from a woman between 40 and 55 years old with Graves' ophthalmopathy. The chain carries TRBV6-2 or TRBV6-3 and TRBJ2-6; D unclear. CDR3 region: CASSYSRGPWANVLTF. The CDR3 DNA is TGTGCCAGCAGTTACTCCCGCGGCCCCTGGGCCAACGTCCTGACTTTC.